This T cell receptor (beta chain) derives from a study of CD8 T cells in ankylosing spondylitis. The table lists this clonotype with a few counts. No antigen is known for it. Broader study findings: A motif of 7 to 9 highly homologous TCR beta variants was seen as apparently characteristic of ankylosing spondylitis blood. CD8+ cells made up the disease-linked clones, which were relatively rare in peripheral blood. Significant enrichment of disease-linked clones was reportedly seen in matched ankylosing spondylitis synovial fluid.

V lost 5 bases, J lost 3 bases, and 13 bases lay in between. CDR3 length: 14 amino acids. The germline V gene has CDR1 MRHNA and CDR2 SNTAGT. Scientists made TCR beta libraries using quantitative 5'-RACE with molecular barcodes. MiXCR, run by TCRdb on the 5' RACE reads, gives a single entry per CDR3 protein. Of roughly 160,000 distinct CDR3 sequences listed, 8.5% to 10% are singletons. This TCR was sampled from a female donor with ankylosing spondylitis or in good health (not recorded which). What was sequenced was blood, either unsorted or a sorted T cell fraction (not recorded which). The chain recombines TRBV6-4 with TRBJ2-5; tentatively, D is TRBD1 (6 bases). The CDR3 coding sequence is TGTGCCAGCAGTACAGGGCCAGGGAAAGAGACCCAGTACTTC. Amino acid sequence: CASSTGPGKETQYF.